This T cell receptor beta chain was recovered during a study of beta chain features in type 1 diabetes. The study reverse transcribed the entire isolated RNA, so it sequenced expressed TCRB transcripts. Profiling relied on immunoSEQ multiplex PCR, and the TCRdb table lists in-frame clones only, not all of them. The sample holds some 110,000 clones, 15% to 20% seen once. Findings of the study overall: Moderate yet significant TCRB CDR3 shortening was seen in Type 1 diabetes patients in all four CD4+ subsets.

This clone was counted between two and nine times. Its antigen is not known. The germline CDR1 and CDR2 sequences are LGHNA and YNFKEQ. The CDR3 is 14 amino acids. V lost 1 base, J lost 6 bases, and 10 bases lay in between. The authors sorted CD4+ naive, central memory, regulatory and stem cell-like memory cells via CD45RO/CCR7/CD25/CD127/CD95/CD27. The sequence derives from a man between 25 and 39 years old with type 1 diabetes. Sequenced: central memory CD4+ T cells from blood. This chain uses TRBV4-2 with TRBJ1-5; no definite D call. In DNA form, the CDR3 reads TGTGCCAGCAGCCAAGGCCCGGGTAGTCAGCCCCAGCATTTT. Its translation: CASSQGPGSQPQHF.